The 9 T cell receptor beta chains reported below all come from one sample, sequenced in a study of cytomegalovirus exposure and HLA in healthy donors. The primer mix had 60 Vbeta and 13 Jbeta primers. TCRdb's copy holds only in-frame clones and misses some; the assay was immunoSEQ multiplex PCR. Seen here are 180,000 or so clones, about 79% observed once, and the top ten hold roughly 0.097%. Sequenced: PBMCs. The receptors stem from a boy aged 2 to 10 in good health and CMV-seronegative.

This sequence joins TRBV5-1 and TRBJ1-2; D is undetermined. CDR3 length equals 13 residues. V was pared by 0 bases and J by 7 bases, with 10 bases between. CDR1 SGHRS and CDR2 YFSETQ come from the germline V gene. The CDR3 nucleotides read TGCGCCAGCAGCTTGGTTGGGGAGAGTGGCTACACCTTC. Its translation: CASSLVGESGYTF.

This rearrangement joins TRBV28 to TRBJ1-5; 8 bases line up with TRBD1. Germline V gene sequence: CDR1 MDHEN, CDR2 SYDVKM. V gave up 5 bases and J gave up 7 bases; unmatched junction bases: 10. This CDR3 contains 15 residues. The CDR3 bases are TGTGCCAGCAGTCCGCCTGGACAGGGAGGCCAGCCCCAGCATTTT. Protein: CASSPPGQGGQPQHF.

The chain carries TRBV6-1 and TRBJ2-5; 11 bases agree with TRBD1. This CDR3 is built from 14 residues. The J segment lost 5 bases and the V segment lost 5 bases, leaving 4 bases of the junction unmatched. Per germline, CDR1 MNHNS and CDR2 SASEGT. The CDR3 sequence is CASSSGTGGETQYF. The CDR3 coding sequence is TGTGCCAGCAGTTCCGGGACAGGGGGGGAGACCCAGTACTTC.

The rearrangement links TRBV7-9 to TRBJ2-5, with TRBD1 matching over 12 bases. Near its end, the DNA agrees better with TRBJ2-7, so the J call may be wrong. Looked up from germline, CDR1 is SEHNR and CDR2 is FQNEAQ (reference sequence). The CDR3 extends over 14 amino acids. CDR3 region: CASSYGTGGHEQYF. The CDR3 DNA sequence: TGTGCCAGCAGCTACGGGACAGGGGGCCACGAGCAGTACTTC.

The rearrangement links TRBV4-1 to TRBJ2-3, with D tentatively TRBD2 (5 bases). CDR3 length: 13 residues. Trimming stripped 0 bases from V and 5 bases from J, with 6 bases between. Germline V gene lookup returns CDR1 MGHRA and CDR2 YSYEKL. CDR3 sequence: CASSQDREDTQYF. The DNA of the CDR3 is TGCGCCAGCAGCCAAGACCGGGAAGATACGCAGTATTTT.

The table lists this clone with a count of one. Written as DNA, the CDR3 is TGTGCCAGCAGCTTAATACAGGGCAATCAGCCCCAGCATTTT. Translation gives CASSLIQGNQPQHF. The chain is built from TRBV11-2 and TRBJ1-5; TRBD1 might be the D (5 bases). Trimming removed 2 bases at V and 2 bases at J, with 7 bases between. CDR1 is SGHAT, CDR2 FQNNGV, per germline. CDR3 size: 14 residues.

Only a few counts were recorded for this clone. This sequence joins TRBV7-3 and TRBJ2-1; no reliable D call. This CDR3 has 16 amino acids. V was pared by 5 bases and J by 3 bases, with 17 bases between. The V gene's germline CDR1 is SGHTA and CDR2 FQGTGA. The CDR3 DNA is TGTGCCAGCAGCCCCAGTCCCACCCCCATCTACAATGAGCAGTTCTTC. This codes for CASSPSPTPIYNEQFF.

The chain recombines TRBV5-1 with TRBJ2-1; 7 bases agree with TRBD2. This CDR3 has 12 residues. V was clipped by 5 bases and J by 9 bases; unmatched bases: 5. From germline, CDR1 is SGHRS and CDR2 YFSETQ. This chain's CDR3 is CASSFERGEQFF. The CDR3 coding sequence is TGCGCCAGCAGTTTTGAGCGGGGTGAGCAGTTCTTC.

The chain links TRBV5-1 to TRBJ2-1, with 13 bases matching TRBD2. The CDR3 is made up of 16 amino acids. Germline V gene sequence: CDR1 SGHRS, CDR2 YFSETQ. Germline trimming cut 5 bases from V and 3 bases from J; bases unmatched to any gene: 5. Here the CDR3 reads CASSWGLAGNYNEQFF. The DNA for the CDR3 is TGCGCCAGCAGTTGGGGACTAGCGGGGAACTACAATGAGCAGTTCTTC.